The rows below give T cell receptor beta chains drawn from one sample of a study of cytomegalovirus exposure and HLA in healthy donors. Using immunoSEQ multiplex PCR, the repertoire was profiled, and TCRdb retains in-frame clones only, with some absent. The data show 150,000 or so clones, roughly three quarters seen once. The material sequenced was PBMCs. Receptors originate from a woman in her thirties or forties in good health and CMV-seronegative. Both conserved end residues are part of each CDR3. D genes are given only for firm matches. Part of the rows lack a size; the others show once, few, many or a class for expanded clones.

cdr3_aa	cdr3_nt	v_call	j_call	clone_size	d_call
CASSLSPLEDSPLHF	TGTGCCAGCAGCTTAAGTCCGTTAGAGGATTCACCCCTCCACTTT	TRBV7-3	TRBJ1-6	once	.
CASRISGTGRETQYF	TGTGCCAGCAGGATTTCAGGGACAGGGAGGGAGACCCAGTACTTC	TRBV6-6	TRBJ2-5	few	TRBD1
CASRLGADTQYF	TGTGCCAGCAGATTAGGAGCAGATACGCAGTATTTT	TRBV11-2	TRBJ2-3	.	.
CASSDLRQGDEKLFF	TGTGCCAGCAGCGACTTGAGACAGGGAGATGAAAAACTGTTTTTT	TRBV6-5	TRBJ1-4	.	TRBD1
CASSESSEPIRGTEAFF	TGTGCCAGCAGTGAAAGCAGCGAACCTATCCGGGGGACTGAAGCTTTCTTT	TRBV6-1	TRBJ1-1	few	.
CASSTGLDWSEAFF	TGTGCCAGCAGCACCGGACTAGATTGGTCTGAAGCTTTCTTT	TRBV7-2	TRBJ1-1	few	.
CASSPTVSSYNEQFF	TGTGCCAGCAGTCCGACAGTTAGCTCCTACAATGAGCAGTTCTTC	TRBV27	TRBJ2-1	.	.
CASSRAGTSGYNEQFF	TGTGCCAGCAGTCGCGCCGGGACTAGCGGCTACAATGAGCAGTTCTTC	TRBV7-2	TRBJ2-1	.	TRBD2
CASRVGLAGGAATDTQYF	TGCGCCAGCAGGGTTGGACTAGCGGGGGGGGCAGCCACAGATACGCAGTATTTT	TRBV5-1	TRBJ2-3	.	TRBD2
CSVGGYLNTEAFF	TGCAGCGTTGGAGGATATCTGAACACTGAAGCTTTCTTT	TRBV29-1	TRBJ1-1	.	.
CASSLVWRDTEAFF	TGTGCCAGCAGCTTAGTCTGGAGGGACACTGAAGCTTTCTTT	TRBV7-9	TRBJ1-1	few	.
CASSPWGGTINQPQHF	TGTGCCAGCTCACCCTGGGGGGGTACCATTAATCAGCCCCAGCATTTT	TRBV18	TRBJ1-5	few	.
CASSFSTGVGYTF	TGTGCCAGCAGCTTTAGTACAGGGGTCGGCTACACCTTC	TRBV5-6	TRBJ1-2	.	TRBD1
CASSSPRLASLQFF	TGTGCCAGCAGCTCCCCCCGGCTAGCATCTTTGCAGTTCTTC	TRBV11-3	TRBJ2-1	.	.
CASSGEERNQPQHF	TGTGCCAGTAGTGGGGAGGAAAGAAATCAGCCCCAGCATTTT	TRBV19	TRBJ1-5	.	.
CASSLGPPGGSIYNEQFF	TGTGCCAGCAGCTTAGGGCCTCCCGGGGGGAGTATCTACAATGAGCAGTTCTTC	TRBV11-2	TRBJ2-1	once	TRBD2
CASSGTSGGGTDTQYF	TGTGCCAGCAGCGGAACTAGCGGGGGGGGAACAGATACGCAGTATTTT	TRBV5-4	TRBJ2-3	.	TRBD2
CASSVGPDMNTEAFF	TGTGCCAGCAGCGTAGGCCCGGACATGAACACTGAAGCTTTCTTT	TRBV9	TRBJ1-1	few	.
CASGLVSKGSATNEKLFF	TGTGCTAGTGGTTTGGTATCAAAGGGGTCCGCAACTAATGAAAAACTGTTTTTT	TRBV12-5	TRBJ1-4	.	.
CAREKGKGQDTYEQYF	TGTGCCAGAGAAAAGGGTAAGGGACAGGACACCTACGAGCAGTACTTC	TRBV5-3	TRBJ2-7	.	TRBD1
CASGSGATGDTQYF	TGTGCCAGCGGTAGCGGGGCCACCGGAGATACGCAGTATTTT	TRBV28	TRBJ2-3	.	TRBD2
CAISSRGKDEKLFF	TGTGCCATCAGTTCCAGGGGCAAGGATGAAAAACTGTTTTTT	TRBV10-3	TRBJ1-4	.	.
CASSQGAGGFNEQYF	TGCGCCAGCAGCCAAGGGGCAGGGGGCTTCAACGAGCAGTACTTC	TRBV4-3	TRBJ2-7	.	TRBD1
CASSTGTGTYNSPLHF	TGCGCCAGCAGCACCGGGACAGGGACCTATAATTCACCCCTCCACTTT	TRBV5-1	TRBJ1-6	.	TRBD1
CASSVSEGNVYGYTF	TGTGCCAGCAGCGTATCGGAGGGGAACGTCTATGGCTACACCTTC	TRBV9	TRBJ1-2	.	.
CASSEDNGGAVEQFF	TGCGCCAGCAGCGAAGATAACGGGGGGGCTGTTGAGCAGTTCTTC	TRBV5-1	TRBJ2-1	.	TRBD2
CASSLGTDSYEQYF	TGTGCCAGCAGCCTAGGGACAGACTCCTACGAGCAGTACTTC	TRBV7-7	TRBJ2-7	.	TRBD1
CASRIGPWGQGDTEAFF	TGTGCCAGCAGGATAGGACCTTGGGGGCAGGGGGACACTGAAGCTTTCTTT	TRBV5-4	TRBJ1-1	few	TRBD1
CASSLDGQGGSGLGYTF	TGTGCCAGCAGCTTAGATGGACAGGGGGGCTCAGGGCTTGGCTACACCTTC	TRBV11-2	TRBJ1-2	.	TRBD1
CASSLNVRLSGANVLTF	TGCGCCAGCAGCTTGAATGTCAGGCTCTCTGGGGCCAACGTCCTGACTTTC	TRBV5-1	TRBJ2-6	.	.
CASSVVEGLNEQFF	TGTGCCAGCAGCGTGGTTGAGGGACTAAATGAGCAGTTCTTC	TRBV6-1	TRBJ2-1	.	TRBD2
CASSPRQGLSYEQYF	TGTGCCAGCAGTCCCCGACAGGGCCTCTCCTACGAGCAGTACTTC	TRBV5-6	TRBJ2-7	.	TRBD1
CASSLDGGPGNTIYF	TGCGCCAGCAGCTTGGACGGGGGGCCAGGAAACACCATATATTTT	TRBV5-1	TRBJ1-3	.	.
CASSHLQGYEQYF	TGTGCCAGCAGTCACCTCCAGGGATACGAGCAGTACTTC	TRBV27	TRBJ2-7	once	.
CASSLDGTGAGEQYF	TGTGCCAGCAGCTTAGACGGGACAGGGGCAGGGGAGCAGTACTTC	TRBV7-3	TRBJ2-7	.	TRBD1
CASTLGLAGSADTQYF	TGTGCCAGCACTCTAGGGCTAGCGGGATCCGCAGATACGCAGTATTTT	TRBV5-4	TRBJ2-3	.	TRBD2
CASSNGELAGAGWETQYF	TGTGCCAGCAGCAATGGGGAACTAGCGGGGGCAGGTTGGGAGACCCAGTACTTC	TRBV7-7	TRBJ2-5	.	TRBD2
CASTREGRETQYF	TGTGCCAGCACCAGGGAGGGGAGGGAGACCCAGTACTTC	TRBV13	TRBJ2-5	.	TRBD2
CASSLDIWAGGPRGTQYF	TGTGCCAGCAGCTTAGACATCTGGGCGGGGGGGCCGAGAGGTACCCAGTACTTC	TRBV11-2	TRBJ2-5	.	TRBD2
CASSAGSRNQPQHF	TGTGCCAGCAGTGCCGGTTCTCGCAATCAGCCCCAGCATTTT	TRBV28	TRBJ1-5	.	.
CASSLNRGGNIQYF	TGTGCCAGCAGTCTCAACAGGGGAGGAAACATTCAGTACTTC	TRBV28	TRBJ2-4	.	.
CASRRDGSYGYTF	TGTGCCAGCAGAAGGGACGGGAGCTATGGCTACACCTTC	TRBV6-1	TRBJ1-2	.	.
CASSAGGRASIEQFF	TGTGCCAGCAGTGCGGGCGGGAGGGCCAGTATTGAGCAGTTCTTC	TRBV2	TRBJ2-1	.	TRBD2
CSVEEPLSGANGLTF	TGCAGCGTTGAAGAACCCTTATCAGGGGCCAACGGCCTGACTTTC	TRBV29-1	TRBJ2-6	.	.
CASSPTGLNSPLHF	TGTGCCAGCAGCCCCACAGGGTTAAATTCACCCCTCCACTTT	TRBV5-4	TRBJ1-6	.	.
CASSYGQGAIQYF	TGTGCCAGCAGCTATGGACAGGGGGCCATTCAGTACTTC	TRBV5-4	TRBJ2-4	.	TRBD1
CASSIAPDRGYGNQPQHF	TGTGCCAGTAGTATAGCCCCGGACAGGGGGTATGGCAATCAGCCCCAGCATTTT	TRBV19	TRBJ1-5	.	TRBD1
CASSSSSGALSETQYF	TGTGCCAGCAGCTCCTCTAGCGGGGCCCTGTCAGAGACCCAGTACTTC	TRBV5-4	TRBJ2-5	.	TRBD2
CASSPQQGRQETQYF	TGTGCCAGCAGCCCTCAACAGGGACGCCAAGAGACCCAGTACTTC	TRBV5-4	TRBJ2-5	once	.
CASSLAGQTDYGYTF	TGTGCCAGCAGCTTAGCGGGGCAAACCGACTATGGCTACACCTTC	TRBV7-2	TRBJ1-2	.	.
CASSGLFYEQYF	TGTGCCAGCAGTGGACTATTCTACGAGCAGTACTTC	TRBV2	TRBJ2-7	.	.
CASSYGGSGTGELFF	TGTGCCAGCAGTTACGGTGGGAGTGGGACCGGGGAGCTGTTTTTT	TRBV6-6	TRBJ2-2	.	.
CASSPQYQETQYF	TGTGCCAGCAGCCCACAATACCAAGAGACCCAGTACTTC	TRBV5-4	TRBJ2-5	.	.
CASSPTDNQPQHF	TGTGCCAGCTCACCCACAGACAATCAGCCCCAGCATTTT	TRBV18	TRBJ1-5	.	.